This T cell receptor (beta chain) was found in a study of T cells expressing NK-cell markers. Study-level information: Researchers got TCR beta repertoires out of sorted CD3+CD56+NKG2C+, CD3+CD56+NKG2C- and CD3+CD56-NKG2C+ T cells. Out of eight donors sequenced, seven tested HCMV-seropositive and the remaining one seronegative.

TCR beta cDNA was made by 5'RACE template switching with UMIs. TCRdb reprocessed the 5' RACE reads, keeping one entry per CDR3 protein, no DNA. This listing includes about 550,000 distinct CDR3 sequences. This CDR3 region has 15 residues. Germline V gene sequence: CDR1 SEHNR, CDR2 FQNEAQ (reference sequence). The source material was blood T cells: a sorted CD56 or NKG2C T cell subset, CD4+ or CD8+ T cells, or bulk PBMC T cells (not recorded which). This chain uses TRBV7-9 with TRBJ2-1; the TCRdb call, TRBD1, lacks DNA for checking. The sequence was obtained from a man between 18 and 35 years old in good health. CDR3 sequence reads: CASSLGGPLMNEQFF.